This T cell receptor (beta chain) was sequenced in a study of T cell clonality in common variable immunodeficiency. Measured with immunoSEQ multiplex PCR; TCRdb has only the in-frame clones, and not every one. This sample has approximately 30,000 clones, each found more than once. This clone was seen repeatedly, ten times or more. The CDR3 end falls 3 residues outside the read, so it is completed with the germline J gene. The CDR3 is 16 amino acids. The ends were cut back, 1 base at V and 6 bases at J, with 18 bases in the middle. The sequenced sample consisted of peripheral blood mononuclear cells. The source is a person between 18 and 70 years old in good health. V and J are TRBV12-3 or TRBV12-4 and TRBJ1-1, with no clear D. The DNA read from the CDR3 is TGTGCCAGCAGTTTAGGACGTATGGGTAGGGTCCCTGAA. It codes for CASSLGRMGRVPE. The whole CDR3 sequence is CASSLGRMGRVPEAFF.